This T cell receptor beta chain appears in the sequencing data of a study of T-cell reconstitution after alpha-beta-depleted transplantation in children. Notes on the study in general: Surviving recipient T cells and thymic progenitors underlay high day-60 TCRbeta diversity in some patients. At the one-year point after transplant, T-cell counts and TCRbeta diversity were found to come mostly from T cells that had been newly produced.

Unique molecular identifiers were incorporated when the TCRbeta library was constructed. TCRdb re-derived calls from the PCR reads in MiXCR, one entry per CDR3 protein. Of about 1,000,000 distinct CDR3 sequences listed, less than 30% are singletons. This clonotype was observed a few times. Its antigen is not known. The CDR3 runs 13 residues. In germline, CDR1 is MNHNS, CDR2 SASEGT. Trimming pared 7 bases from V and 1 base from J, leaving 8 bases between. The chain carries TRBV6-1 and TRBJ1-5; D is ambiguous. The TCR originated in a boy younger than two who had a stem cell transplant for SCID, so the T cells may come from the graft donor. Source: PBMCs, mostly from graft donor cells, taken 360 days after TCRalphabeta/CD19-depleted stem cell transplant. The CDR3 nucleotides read TGTGCCAGCACCCGGCGGAGCAATCAGCCCCAGCATTTT. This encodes CASTRRSNQPQHF.